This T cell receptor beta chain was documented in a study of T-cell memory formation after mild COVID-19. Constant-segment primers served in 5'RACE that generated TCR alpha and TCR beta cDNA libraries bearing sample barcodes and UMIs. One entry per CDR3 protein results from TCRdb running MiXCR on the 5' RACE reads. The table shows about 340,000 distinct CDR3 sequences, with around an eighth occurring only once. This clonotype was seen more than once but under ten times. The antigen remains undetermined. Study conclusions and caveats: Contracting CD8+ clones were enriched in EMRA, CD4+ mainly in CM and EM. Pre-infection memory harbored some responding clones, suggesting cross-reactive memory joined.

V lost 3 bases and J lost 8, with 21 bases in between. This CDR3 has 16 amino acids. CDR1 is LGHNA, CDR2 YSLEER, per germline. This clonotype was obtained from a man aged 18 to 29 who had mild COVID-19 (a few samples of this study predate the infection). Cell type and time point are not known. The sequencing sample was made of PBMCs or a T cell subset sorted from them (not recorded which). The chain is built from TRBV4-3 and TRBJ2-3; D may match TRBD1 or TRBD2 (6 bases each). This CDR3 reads CASSHNSGLRGGTQYF. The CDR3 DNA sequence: TGCGCCAGCAGCCACAATAGCGGCCTGAGAGGGGGTACGCAGTATTTT.